These 14 T cell receptor beta chains share one sample of origin, sequenced in a study of regulatory T cells in long-lasting Graves disease. The time point denotes: persistent/refractory GD, antithyroid drugs over 5 years with positive TRAb. The TCR library used RNA extracted from PBMCs. Arm-PCR of CDR3 regions and iRepertoire HTBI primers were the basis on which TCR beta libraries were built. TCRdb redid the calling of the multiplex PCR reads with MiXCR, one entry per CDR3 protein. This table holds roughly 490,000 distinct CDR3 sequences, about 20% found once. The sequencing here drew on peripheral blood mononuclear cells (PBMCs), taken when the disease was refractory, from a patient treated with antithyroid drugs. The receptors originated from a female donor with Graves disease.

V is TRBV29-1 and J is TRBJ2-2; 8 positions match TRBD2. The V and J ends lost 5 bases and 1 base, in that order; junction bases with no gene match: 3. The CDR3 has 14 residues. Germline V CDR1 and CDR2: SQVTM, ANQGSEA. In nucleotides, the CDR3 is TGCAGCGTTCTGGCGGGGGGGAACACCGGGGAGCTGTTTTTT. Translated, it gives CSVLAGGNTGELFF.

A note on this clonotype: A clone one base away is much larger, so this may be a read error. This chain joins TRBV10-3 and TRBJ1-4, with a weak D call TRBD1 (5 bases). The V end lost 5 bases, the J end lost 5 bases, and 15 bases lay between the germline ends. From germline, CDR1 is ENHRY and CDR2 SYGVKD. This CDR3 has 15 amino acids. CDR3 coding DNA: TGTGCCATCAGTAGCCAGGGAAGTGGGAATGAAAAACTGTTTTTT. Translated: CAISSQGSGNEKLFF.

This clonotype appeared many times. J is TRBJ1-6 and V is TRBV12-3 or TRBV12-4; no firm D call. V was clipped by 3 bases and J by 7 bases, with 16 bases between them. This CDR3 has 16 amino acids. The CDR3 spells CASSLRLGFTNSPLHF. The CDR3 DNA sequence: TGTGCCAGCAGTTTGCGGCTGGGGTTCACGAATTCACCCCTCCACTTT.

This clonotype showed up many times. The chain links TRBV10-3 to TRBJ1-2; 9 nucleotides match TRBD1. CDR1 ENHRY and CDR2 SYGVKD come from the germline V gene. Trimming removed 10 bases from V and 2 bases from J; junction bases left unmatched: 11. CDR3 size: 15 residues. The DNA of the CDR3 is TGTGCCACCTCCGGGACAGGGACCTTCAACTATGGCTACACCTTC. This codes for CATSGTGTFNYGYTF.

This clonotype was detected only a few times. The rearrangement links TRBV6-2 or TRBV6-3 to TRBJ1-2; no clear D gene. Germline V gene sequence: CDR1 MNHEY, CDR2 SVGEGT. The V and J ends lost 2 bases and 3 bases respectively, with 22 bases between them. The CDR3 contains 18 residues. The CDR3 here is CASSYDGTPRLIYYGYTF. CDR3 nucleotide sequence: TGTGCCAGCAGTTACGACGGAACCCCTCGCCTGATTTACTATGGCTACACCTTC.

This clonotype was picked up many times. This chain connects TRBV7-2 to TRBJ2-7; no definite D call. Germline-derived CDR1 and CDR2 are SGHTA and FQGNSA. V was shortened by 2 bases and J by 0 bases, with 5 bases between the two germline ends. The CDR3 extends over 13 amino acids. The CDR3 loop is CASSLFGSYEQYF. The CDR3 nucleotides read TGTGCCAGCAGCTTATTCGGCTCCTACGAGCAGTACTTC.

There are a few counts of this clonotype. This sequence joins TRBV12-5 and TRBJ2-7; 11 nucleotides align to TRBD1. Germline V gene data show CDR1 as LGHNT and CDR2 as FRNRAP. This CDR3 has 14 residues. V shed 4 bases and J 4 bases; nucleotides not matched to a gene: 3. The CDR3 region has the DNA TGTGCTAGTGGTTACGGGACAGGGGGGTACGAGCAGTACTTC. Translated, it gives CASGYGTGGYEQYF.

The V gene is TRBV29-1, the J gene TRBJ2-2; D is undetermined. V was pared by 3 bases and J by 7 bases, with 3 bases between. This CDR3 region has 10 residues. Germline lookup yields CDR1 SQVTM and CDR2 ANQGSEA. The CDR3 coding sequence is TGCAGCGTTGAGGACGGGGAGCTGTTTTTT. Translating it yields CSVEDGELFF.

This clonotype was recorded many times. J is TRBJ2-5 and V is TRBV7-9, with a tentative D call TRBD1 (6 bases). The V gene lost 5 bases and the J gene lost 5 bases, with 15 bases spanning the gap. The germline CDR1 and CDR2 sequences are SEHNR and FQNEAQ (reference sequence). The CDR3 runs to 14 residues. The chain's CDR3 is CASSTSGAPETQYF. The CDR3 DNA is TGTGCCAGCAGCACCTCAGGGGCCCCGGAGACCCAGTACTTC. Full variable domain (outside the CDR3, taken from reference TRBV7-9 and TRBJ2-5): DTGVSQNPRHKITKRGQNVTFRCDPISEHNRLYWYRQTLGQGPEFLTYFQNEAQLEKSRLLSDRFSAERPKGSFSTLEIQRTEQGDSAMYLCASSTSGAPETQYFGPGTRLLVL.

At least ten counts were recorded for this clonotype. The chain joins TRBV2 to TRBJ1-1, with a weak D call TRBD1 (5 bases). This CDR3 region has 11 residues. Trimming pared 9 bases from V and 5 bases from J, leaving 10 bases between. Germline V gives CDR1 SNHLY, CDR2 FYNNEI. The CDR3 loop reads CARLAGTEAFF. CDR3 bases: TGTGCCAGACTAGCAGGGACTGAAGCTTTCTTT. Complete variable domain (other parts from reference TRBV2 and TRBJ1-1): EPEVTQTPSHQVTQMGQEVILRCVPISNHLYFYWYRQILGQKVEFLVSFYNNEISEKSEIFDDQFSVERPDGSNFTLKIRSTKLEDSAMYFCARLAGTEAFFGQGTRLTVV.

This clonotype came up many times. This sequence joins TRBV28 and TRBJ2-2; D not certain. The CDR3 is 14 residues long. Germline CDR1 is MDHEN and CDR2 is SYDVKM. The ends were cut back, 7 bases at V and 1 base at J, with 10 bases in the middle. The CDR3 is CASTPTRNTGELFF. The DNA for the CDR3 is TGTGCCAGCACCCCGACAAGGAACACCGGGGAGCTGTTTTTT.

This clonotype was observed many times. The V gene is TRBV19, the J gene TRBJ1-2; unclear D gene. The germline V gene has CDR1 LNHDA and CDR2 SQIVND (reference sequence). The CDR3 runs 14 residues. Trimming removed 5 bases from V and 4 bases from J, with 14 bases in between. CDR3 DNA: TGTGCCAGTAGTTTCGGGATCTCCCTCTATGGCTACACCTTC. Amino acids: CASSFGISLYGYTF.

The CDR3 DNA is TGTGCCAGCAGCGAGGCAAGAGACTCCTACGAGCAGTACTTC. Its translation: CASSEARDSYEQYF. The chain employs TRBV5-6 and TRBJ2-7; D remains ambiguous. Between the trimmed V and J ends, which lost 4 bases and 0 bases, there was a span of 11 bases. Germline loops: CDR1 SGHDT, CDR2 YYEEEE. The CDR3 is made up of 14 amino acids.

In its sample, this clonotype was seen many times. This chain connects TRBV15 to TRBJ1-2; D is undetermined. Between the trimmed V and J ends, which lost 0 bases and 5 bases, there was a span of 7 bases. The germline CDR1 and CDR2 sequences are LNHNV and YYDKDF (reference sequence). CDR3 length: 13 amino acids. CDR3 region: CATSRDMDYGYTF. DNA of the CDR3: TGTGCCACCAGCAGAGATATGGATTATGGCTACACCTTC. The complete variable domain, with remaining parts taken from reference TRBV15 and TRBJ1-2, reads DAMVIQNPRYQVTQFGKPVTLSCSQTLNHNVMYWYQQKSSQAPKLLFHYYDKDFNNEADTPDNFQSRRPNTSFCFLDIRSPGLGDTAMYLCATSRDMDYGYTFGSGTRLTVV.